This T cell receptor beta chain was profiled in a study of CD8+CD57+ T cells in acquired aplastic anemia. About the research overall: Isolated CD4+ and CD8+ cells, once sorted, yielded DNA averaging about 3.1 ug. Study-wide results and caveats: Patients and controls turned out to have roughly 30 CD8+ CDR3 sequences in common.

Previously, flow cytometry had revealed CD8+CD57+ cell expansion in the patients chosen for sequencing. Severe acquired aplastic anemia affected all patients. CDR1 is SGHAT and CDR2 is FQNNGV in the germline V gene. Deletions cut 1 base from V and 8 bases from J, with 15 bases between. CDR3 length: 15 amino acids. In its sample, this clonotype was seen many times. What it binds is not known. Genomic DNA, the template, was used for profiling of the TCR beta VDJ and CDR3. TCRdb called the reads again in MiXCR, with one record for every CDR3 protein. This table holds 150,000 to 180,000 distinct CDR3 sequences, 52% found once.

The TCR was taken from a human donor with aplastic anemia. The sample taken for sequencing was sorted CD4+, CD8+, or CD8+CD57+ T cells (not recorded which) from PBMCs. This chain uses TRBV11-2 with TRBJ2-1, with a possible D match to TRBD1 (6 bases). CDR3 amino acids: CASSLGPGTWDEQFF. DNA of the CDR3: TGTGCCAGCAGCTTAGGCCCCGGGACATGGGATGAGCAGTTCTTC.